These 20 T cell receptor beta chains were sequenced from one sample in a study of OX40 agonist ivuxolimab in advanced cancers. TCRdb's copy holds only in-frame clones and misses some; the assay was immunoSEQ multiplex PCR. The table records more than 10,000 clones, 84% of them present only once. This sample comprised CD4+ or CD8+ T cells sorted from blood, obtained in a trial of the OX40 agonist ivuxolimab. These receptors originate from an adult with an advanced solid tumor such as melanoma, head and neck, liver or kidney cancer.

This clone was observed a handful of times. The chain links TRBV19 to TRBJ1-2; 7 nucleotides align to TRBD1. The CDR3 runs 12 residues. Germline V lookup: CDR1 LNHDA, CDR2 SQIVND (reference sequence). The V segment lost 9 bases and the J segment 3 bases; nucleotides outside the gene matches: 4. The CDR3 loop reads CASQGDDYGYTF. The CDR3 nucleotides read TGTGCCAGCCAGGGGGATGACTATGGCTACACCTTC.

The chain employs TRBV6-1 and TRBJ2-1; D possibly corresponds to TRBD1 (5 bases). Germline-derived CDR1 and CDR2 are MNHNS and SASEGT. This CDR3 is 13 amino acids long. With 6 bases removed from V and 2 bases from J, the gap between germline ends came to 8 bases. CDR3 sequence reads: CASRDTPYNEQFF. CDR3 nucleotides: TGTGCCAGCAGGGACACCCCCTACAATGAGCAGTTCTTC.

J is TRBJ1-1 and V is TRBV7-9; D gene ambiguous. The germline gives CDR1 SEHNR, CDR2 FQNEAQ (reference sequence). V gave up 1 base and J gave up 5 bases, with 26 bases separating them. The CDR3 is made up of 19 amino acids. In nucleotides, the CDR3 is TGTGCCAGCAGCTTAGAGGGAATGTTGACATCCCAGAGGGAGACTGAAGCTTTCTTT. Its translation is CASSLEGMLTSQRETEAFF. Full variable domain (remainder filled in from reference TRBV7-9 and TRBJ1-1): DTGVSQNPRHKITKRGQNVTFRCDPISEHNRLYWYRQTLGQGPEFLTYFQNEAQLEKSRLLSDRFSAERPKGSFSTLEIQRTEQGDSAMYLCASSLEGMLTSQRETEAFFGQGTRLTVV.

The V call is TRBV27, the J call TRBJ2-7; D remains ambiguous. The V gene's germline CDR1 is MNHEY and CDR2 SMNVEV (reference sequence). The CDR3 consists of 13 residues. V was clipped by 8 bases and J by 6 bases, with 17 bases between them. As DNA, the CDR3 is TGTGCCAGCGGTAGTAGAGTGCTCGGCGAGCAGTACTTC. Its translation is CASGSRVLGEQYF.

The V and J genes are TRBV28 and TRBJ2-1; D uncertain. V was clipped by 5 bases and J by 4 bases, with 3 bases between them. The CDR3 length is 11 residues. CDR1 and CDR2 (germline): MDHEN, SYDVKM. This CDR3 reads CASSQYNEQFF. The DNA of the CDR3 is TGTGCCAGCAGTCAATACAATGAGCAGTTCTTC.

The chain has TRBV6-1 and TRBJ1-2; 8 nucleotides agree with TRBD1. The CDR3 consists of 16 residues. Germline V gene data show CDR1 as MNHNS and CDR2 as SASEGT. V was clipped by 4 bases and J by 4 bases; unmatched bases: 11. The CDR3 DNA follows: TGTGCCAGCAGTGGCGACAGGGGCGAGCGTGGCTATGGCTACACCTTC. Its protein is CASSGDRGERGYGYTF.

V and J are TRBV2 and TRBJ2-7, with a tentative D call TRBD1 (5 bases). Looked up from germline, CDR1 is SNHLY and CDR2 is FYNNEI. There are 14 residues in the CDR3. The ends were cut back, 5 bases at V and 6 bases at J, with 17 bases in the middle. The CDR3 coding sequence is TGTGCCAGCAGTCAAGACAGCGACAGACTCGAGCAGTACTTC. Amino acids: CASSQDSDRLEQYF.

The CDR3 nucleotides are TGTGCCAGCAGTGAGCTAGCGCGCAATGAGCAGTTCTTC. Its protein product is CASSELARNEQFF. This chain uses TRBV27 with TRBJ2-1; a weak D match, TRBD2 (6 bases). The ends were cut back, 5 bases at V and 6 bases at J, with 11 bases in the middle. Germline CDR1 reads MNHEY; CDR2 reads SMNVEV (reference sequence). This CDR3 is 13 amino acids long.

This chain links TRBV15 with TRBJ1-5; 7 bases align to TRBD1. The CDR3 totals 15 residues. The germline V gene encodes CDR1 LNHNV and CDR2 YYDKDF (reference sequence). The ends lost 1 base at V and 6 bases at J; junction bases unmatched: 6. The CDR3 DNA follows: TGTGCCACCAGCAGAGTGATAGGGGGCGGTCAGCCCCAGCATTTT. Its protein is CATSRVIGGGQPQHF.

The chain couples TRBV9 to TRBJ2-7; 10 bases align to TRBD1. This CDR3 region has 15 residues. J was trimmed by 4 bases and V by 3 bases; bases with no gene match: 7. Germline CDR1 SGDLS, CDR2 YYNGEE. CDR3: CASSAPGQGSYEQYF. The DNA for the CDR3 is TGTGCCAGCAGCGCCCCGGGACAGGGGAGTTACGAGCAGTACTTC.

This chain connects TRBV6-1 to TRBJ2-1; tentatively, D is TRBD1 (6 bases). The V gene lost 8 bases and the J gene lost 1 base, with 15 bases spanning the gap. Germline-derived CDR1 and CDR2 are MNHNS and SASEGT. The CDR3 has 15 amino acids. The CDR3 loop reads CASLPGQGSYNEQFF. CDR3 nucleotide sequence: TGTGCCAGCCTCCCGGGACAAGGGTCCTACAATGAGCAGTTCTTC.

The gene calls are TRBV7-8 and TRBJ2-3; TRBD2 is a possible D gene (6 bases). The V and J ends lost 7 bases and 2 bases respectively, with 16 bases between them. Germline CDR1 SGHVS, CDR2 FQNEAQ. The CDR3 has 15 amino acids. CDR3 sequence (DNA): TGTGCCAGCATCCTGAATCGGGAGTACACAGATACGCAGTATTTT. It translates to CASILNREYTDTQYF.

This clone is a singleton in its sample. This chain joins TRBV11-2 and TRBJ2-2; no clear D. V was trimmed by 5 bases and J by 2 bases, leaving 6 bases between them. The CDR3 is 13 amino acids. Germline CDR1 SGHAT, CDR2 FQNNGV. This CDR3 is CASSGFNTGELFF. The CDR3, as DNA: TGTGCCAGCAGCGGGTTCAACACCGGGGAGCTGTTTTTT.

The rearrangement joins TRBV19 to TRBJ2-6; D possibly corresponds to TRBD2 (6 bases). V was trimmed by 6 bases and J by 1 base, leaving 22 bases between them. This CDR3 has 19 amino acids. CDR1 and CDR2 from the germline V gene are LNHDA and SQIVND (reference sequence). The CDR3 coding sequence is TGTGCCAGTAGCCTGGGTTTGGGACTTGAGTCATCTGGGGCCAACGTCCTGACTTTC. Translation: CASSLGLGLESSGANVLTF.

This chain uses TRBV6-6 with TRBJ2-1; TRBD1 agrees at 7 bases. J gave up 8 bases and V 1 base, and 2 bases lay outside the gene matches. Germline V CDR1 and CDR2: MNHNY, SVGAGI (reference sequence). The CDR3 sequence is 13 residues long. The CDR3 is CASSYYRGDEQFF. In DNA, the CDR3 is TGTGCCAGCAGTTACTACAGGGGCGATGAGCAGTTCTTC.

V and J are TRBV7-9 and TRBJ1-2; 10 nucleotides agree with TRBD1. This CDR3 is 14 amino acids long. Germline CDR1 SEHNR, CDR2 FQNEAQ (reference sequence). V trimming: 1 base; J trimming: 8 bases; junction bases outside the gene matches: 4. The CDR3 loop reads CASSLGDRGDGYTF. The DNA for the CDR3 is TGTGCCAGCAGCTTAGGGGACAGGGGCGACGGCTACACCTTC.

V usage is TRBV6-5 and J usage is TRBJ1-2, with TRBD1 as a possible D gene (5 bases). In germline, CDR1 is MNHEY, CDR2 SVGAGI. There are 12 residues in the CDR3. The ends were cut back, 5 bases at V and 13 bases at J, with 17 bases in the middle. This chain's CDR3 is CASSLAEGRITF. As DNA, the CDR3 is TGTGCCAGCAGTCTGGCCGAGGGGCGGATCACCTTC.

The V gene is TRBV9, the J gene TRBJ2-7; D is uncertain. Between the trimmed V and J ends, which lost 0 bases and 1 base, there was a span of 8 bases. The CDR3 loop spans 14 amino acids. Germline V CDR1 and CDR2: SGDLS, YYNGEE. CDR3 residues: CASSVADPSYEQYF. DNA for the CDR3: TGTGCCAGCAGCGTAGCAGATCCTTCCTACGAGCAGTACTTC.

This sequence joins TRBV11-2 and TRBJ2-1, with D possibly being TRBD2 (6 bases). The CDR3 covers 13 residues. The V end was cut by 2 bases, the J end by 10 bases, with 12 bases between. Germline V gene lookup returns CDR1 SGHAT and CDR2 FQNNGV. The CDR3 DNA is TGTGCCAGCAGCTTATCGCGGGAACGGGAGCAGTTCTTC. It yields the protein CASSLSREREQFF. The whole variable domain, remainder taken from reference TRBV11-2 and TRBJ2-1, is EAGVAQSPRYKIIEKRQSVAFWCNPISGHATLYWYQQILGQGPKLLIQFQNNGVVDDSQLPKDRFSAERLKGVDSTLKIQPAKLEDSAVYLCASSLSREREQFFGPGTRLTVL.

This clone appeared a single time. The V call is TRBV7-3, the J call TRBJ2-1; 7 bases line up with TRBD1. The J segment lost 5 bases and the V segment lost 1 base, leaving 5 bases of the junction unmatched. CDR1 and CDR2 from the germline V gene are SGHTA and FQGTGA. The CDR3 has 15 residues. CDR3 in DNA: TGTGCCAGCAGCTTAAGTTTGGGGACAGACAATGAGCAGTTCTTC. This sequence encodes CASSLSLGTDNEQFF.